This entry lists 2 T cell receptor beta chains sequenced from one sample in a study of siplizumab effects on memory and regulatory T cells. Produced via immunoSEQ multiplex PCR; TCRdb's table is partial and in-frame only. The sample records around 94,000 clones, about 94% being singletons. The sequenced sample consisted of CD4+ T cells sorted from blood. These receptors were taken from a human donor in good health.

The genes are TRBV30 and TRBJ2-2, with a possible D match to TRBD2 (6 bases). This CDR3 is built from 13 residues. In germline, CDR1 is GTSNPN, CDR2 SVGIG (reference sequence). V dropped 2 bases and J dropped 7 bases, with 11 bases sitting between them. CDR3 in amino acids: CAWSRWGGGELFF. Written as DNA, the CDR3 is TGTGCCTGGAGTAGGTGGGGAGGCGGGGAGCTGTTTTTT.

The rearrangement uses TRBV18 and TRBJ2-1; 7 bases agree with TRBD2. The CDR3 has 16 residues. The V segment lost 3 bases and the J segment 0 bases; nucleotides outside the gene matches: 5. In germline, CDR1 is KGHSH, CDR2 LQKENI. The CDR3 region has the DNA TGTGCCAGCTCACCCCCCGGGGGGATCTCCTACAATGAGCAGTTCTTC. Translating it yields CASSPPGGISYNEQFF. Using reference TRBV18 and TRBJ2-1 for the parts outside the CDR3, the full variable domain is NAGVMQNPRHLVRRRGQEARLRCSPMKGHSHVYWYRQLPEEGLKFMVYLQKENIIDESGMPKERFSAEFPKEGPSILRIQQVVRGDSAAYFCASSPPGGISYNEQFFGPGTRLTVL.